A single sample gave rise to the 13 T cell receptor beta chains below, sequenced in a study of T cell responses to AZD1222 COVID-19 vaccine. The repertoire was sequenced with immunoSEQ multiplex PCR; TCRdb's copy has only in-frame clones and lacks some. The top ten clones hold about 12% of a sample with roughly 84,000 clones, 70% to 90% of them seen once. The source material was peripheral blood, sampled 28 days after the second AZD1222 dose. These receptors were taken from an adult who received the AZD1222 COVID-19 vaccine.

The genes are TRBV14 and TRBJ2-1; D uncertain. The germline V gene has CDR1 SGHDN and CDR2 FVKESK. The CDR3 runs 15 residues. V lost 4 bases to trimming and J lost 3 bases, with 13 bases between them. This CDR3 is CASSLVRVDYNEQFF. The CDR3 DNA sequence: TGTGCCAGCAGCCTGGTAAGGGTAGACTACAATGAGCAGTTCTTC. Variable domain in full (rest from reference TRBV14 and TRBJ2-1): EAGVTQFPSHSVIEKGQTVTLRCDPISGHDNLYWYRRVMGKEIKFLLHFVKESKQDESGMPNNRFLAERTGGTYSTLKVQPAELEDSGVYFCASSLVRVDYNEQFFGPGTRLTVL.

The chain joins TRBV9 to TRBJ2-1; weak D call: TRBD2 (5 bases). The CDR3 covers 16 residues. Trimming removed 0 bases from V and 6 bases from J, with 16 bases in between. Germline CDR1 reads SGDLS; CDR2 reads YYNGEE. The CDR3 bases are TGTGCCAGCAGCGTAGTAGCGACTCAAAAATTCAATGAGCAGTTCTTC. Its translation is CASSVVATQKFNEQFF.

This clone came up once. The gene calls are TRBV10-2 and TRBJ1-1; the D is unclear. The CDR3 runs 13 residues. Trimming removed 7 bases from V and 2 bases from J, with 11 bases in between. Germline CDR1 WSHSY, CDR2 SAAADI. The CDR3 protein is CASKGSSNTEAFF. The CDR3 DNA sequence: TGCGCCAGCAAGGGCAGTTCCAACACTGAAGCTTTCTTT.

V gene TRBV3-1 (or the pseudogene TRBV3-2) combines with J gene TRBJ1-1, with 7 bases identical to TRBD1. CDR1 is LGHDT, CDR2 YNNKEL, per germline (reference sequence). This CDR3 has 17 residues. After removal of 5 bases from V and 5 bases from J, the junction contained 17 bases not matched to a gene. The CDR3 is CASSTALRTGQPTEAFF. CDR3 nucleotides: TGTGCCAGCAGCACAGCTCTCCGGACGGGACAGCCTACTGAAGCTTTCTTT.

The chain couples TRBV9 to TRBJ2-3; D remains unclear. V dropped 0 bases and J dropped 1 base, with 3 bases sitting between them. The CDR3 contains 13 residues. Germline V gives CDR1 SGDLS, CDR2 YYNGEE. The CDR3 sequence: CASSVAGTDTQYF. Written as DNA, the CDR3 is TGTGCCAGCAGCGTAGCGGGCACAGATACGCAGTATTTT.

The chain recombines TRBV24-1 with TRBJ1-4; D gene ambiguous. CDR1 is KGHDR, CDR2 SFDVKD, per germline. Trimming pared 9 bases from V and 0 bases from J, leaving 7 bases between. The CDR3 runs to 13 residues. The CDR3 sequence is CATAGSTNEKLFF. The CDR3, as DNA: TGTGCCACCGCGGGATCAACTAATGAAAAACTGTTTTTT.

The CDR3 sequence: CASSPQVNQPQHF. The CDR3 region has the DNA TGTGCCAGCAGCCCCCAAGTCAATCAGCCCCAGCATTTT. This chain joins TRBV7-2 and TRBJ1-5; no definite D call. CDR1 SGHTA and CDR2 FQGNSA come from the germline V gene. Trimming left V 5 bases short and J 3 bases short, with 8 bases between. The CDR3 is 13 residues long.

This chain joins TRBV29-1 and TRBJ2-1; D gene ambiguous. Deletions cut 6 bases from V and 5 bases from J, with 8 bases between. CDR1 and CDR2 (germline): SQVTM, ANQGSEA. The CDR3 is 11 amino acids. The CDR3 loop is CSVVSHNEQFF. For the CDR3, the DNA is TGCAGCGTGGTCTCACACAATGAGCAGTTCTTC.

The chain recombines TRBV13 with TRBJ2-7; 8 nucleotides match TRBD1. V lost 5 bases and J lost 6; bases outside the gene matches: 12. In germline, CDR1 is PRHDT, CDR2 FYEKMQ (reference sequence). There are 15 residues in the CDR3. This chain's CDR3 is CASSVPGQAPSEQYF. The CDR3 bases are TGTGCCAGCAGCGTCCCGGGACAGGCTCCTTCCGAGCAGTACTTC.

The J gene is TRBJ1-1, the V gene TRBV19; D is ambiguous. CDR3 size: 15 residues. V was clipped by 0 bases and J by 2 bases, with 10 bases between them. Germline lookup yields CDR1 LNHDA and CDR2 SQIVND (reference sequence). The CDR3 here is CASSIEPVLNTEAFF. CDR3 coding DNA: TGTGCCAGTAGTATAGAACCCGTTCTTAACACTGAAGCTTTCTTT.

CDR3 nucleotides: TGTGCCAGCAGTGGGCGGACAGGGGGGAACACTGAAGCTTTCTTT. Translated, it gives CASSGRTGGNTEAFF. The J gene is TRBJ1-1, the V gene TRBV6-1; TRBD1 matches 10 bases. Germline values: CDR1 MNHNS, CDR2 SASEGT. Unmatched junction bases numbered 3, after V lost 4 bases and J lost 1 base. The CDR3 loop spans 15 amino acids.

This chain connects TRBV3-1 (or the pseudogene TRBV3-2) to TRBJ2-7, with D maybe TRBD1 (6 bases). Germline V gene lookup returns CDR1 LGHDT and CDR2 YNNKEL (reference sequence). V was trimmed by 6 bases and J by 3 bases, leaving 21 bases between them. The CDR3 extends over 16 amino acids. CDR3 DNA sequence: TGTGCCAGCAGTATAGAGGGACAAATTCTTCTCTACGAGCAGTACTTC. Translating gives CASSIEGQILLYEQYF.

This sequence joins TRBV19 and TRBJ1-1, with D hard to call. V dropped 5 bases and J dropped 0 bases, with 4 bases sitting between them. The CDR3 extends over 12 amino acids. Germline-derived CDR1 and CDR2 are LNHDA and SQIVND (reference sequence). The CDR3 sequence is CASSLMNTEAFF. The CDR3 region has the DNA TGTGCCAGTAGTTTAATGAACACTGAAGCTTTCTTT.